Following are 12 T cell receptor beta chains from one sample sequenced in a study of blood T cells in healthy people across ages. A second PCR of roughly 7 to 11 cycles used a sample-barcoded 5' primer and a J-beta primer mix. TCRdb redid the calling of the 5' RACE reads with MiXCR, one entry per CDR3 protein. Among about a million distinct CDR3 sequences listed, roughly half were seen once. Sequences were obtained from blood. These receptor sequences come from a woman aged 60-75 years in good health.

The chain has TRBV27 and TRBJ1-2, with unresolved D. The germline CDR1 and CDR2 sequences are MNHEY and SMNVEV (reference sequence). This CDR3 has 14 amino acids. The V gene lost 1 base and the J gene lost 9 bases, with 15 bases spanning the gap. CDR3: CASSLWSSEGRYTF. CDR3 bases: TGTGCCAGCAGTTTATGGTCTTCGGAGGGTCGCTACACCTTC.

The chain joins TRBV2 to TRBJ1-1; 7 bases agree with TRBD1. The V gene's germline CDR1 is SNHLY and CDR2 FYNNEI. The CDR3 is made up of 13 amino acids. The V segment lost 3 bases and the J segment 10 bases; nucleotides outside the gene matches: 8. This chain's CDR3 is CASSDQTGERAFF. In DNA form, the CDR3 reads TGTGCCAGCAGTGACCAAACAGGGGAAAGAGCTTTCTTT.

About this clonotype itself: This sequence may be a read error, since a much larger clone differs from it by one base. The genes are TRBV12-3 or TRBV12-4 and TRBJ2-1; 9 bases line up with TRBD2. The CDR3 runs to 13 residues. Here the CDR3 reads CVSSPGLAPMQFF. Written as DNA, the CDR3 is TGTGTCAGCAGTCCCGGACTAGCGCCGATGCAGTTCTTC.

The rearrangement joins TRBV7-9 to TRBJ2-5, with 7 bases identical to TRBD1. The J call may be mistaken, given a closer DNA end match to TRBJ2-7. Germline-derived CDR1 and CDR2 are SEHNR and FQNEAQ (reference sequence). This CDR3 region has 14 residues. CDR3 DNA sequence: TGTGCCAGCAGCTTCGGCCAGGGGGACTACGAGCAGTACTTC. It translates to CASSFGQGDYEQYF.

The chain couples TRBV20-1 to TRBJ2-1; D might be TRBD1 (6 bases). There are 15 residues in the CDR3. Germline CDR1 DFQATT, CDR2 SNEGSKA (reference sequence). The V and J ends lost 1 base and 3 bases respectively, with 13 bases between them. CDR3 amino acids: CSARGPGAGYNEQFF. The CDR3 nucleotides read TGCAGTGCTAGAGGTCCAGGGGCAGGCTACAATGAGCAGTTCTTC.

Concerning this clonotype itself: The conserved phenylalanine or tryptophan is not found at the CDR3 terminus, so this likely reflects a read error. The rearrangement uses TRBV18 and TRBJ2-1; D unclear. The CDR3 length is 14 residues. Trimming left V 2 bases short and J 10 bases short, with 15 bases between. Germline CDR1 and CDR2: KGHSH and LQKENI. The CDR3 DNA reads TGTGCCAGCTCACCAGATATCTCCCCCAAGGAGCAGTTCTTA. Translation gives CASSPDISPKEQFL.

This clonotype was recorded only once. The chain recombines TRBV14 with TRBJ2-1, with TRBD1 as a possible D gene (6 bases). V lost 8 bases and J 6 bases, leaving 14 bases between the germline ends. Germline V gene data show CDR1 as SGHDN and CDR2 as FVKESK. CDR3 length: 13 amino acids. The CDR3 protein is CASSTSGANEQFF. In DNA form, the CDR3 reads TGTGCCAGCTCAACCTCAGGGGCCAATGAGCAGTTCTTC.

The genes are TRBV4-1 and TRBJ1-2, with D tentatively TRBD1 (5 bases). The V and J ends lost 5 bases and 4 bases respectively, with 17 bases between them. Germline V gene lookup returns CDR1 MGHRA and CDR2 YSYEKL. CDR3 length: 15 residues. CDR3 in amino acids: CASSSPGRNFYGYTF. The CDR3 DNA reads as TGCGCCAGCAGCTCGCCGGGACGGAACTTCTATGGCTACACCTTC.

This clonotype was seen once. V usage is TRBV7-2 and J usage is TRBJ1-1, with TRBD1 identical over 9 bases. The J segment lost 3 bases and the V segment lost 4 bases, leaving 12 bases of the junction unmatched. CDR3 length: 17 residues. Germline CDR1 reads SGHTA; CDR2 reads FQGNSA. CDR3 sequence reads: CASSWKEPRTGDTEAFF. Here the CDR3 DNA reads TGTGCCAGCAGCTGGAAGGAGCCCCGGACAGGGGACACTGAAGCTTTCTTT. Together with reference TRBV7-2 and TRBJ1-1, the CDR3 gives the full variable domain: GAGVSQSPSNKVTEKGKDVELRCDPISGHTALYWYRQSLGQGLEFLIYFQGNSAPDKSGLPSDRFSAERTGGSVSTLTIQRTQQEDSAVYLCASSWKEPRTGDTEAFFGQGTRLTVV.

V is TRBV12-3 or TRBV12-4 and J is TRBJ2-7, with D unresolved. Trimming took 4 bases from V and 7 from J, leaving 11 bases between them. There are 12 residues in the CDR3. The CDR3 bases are TGTGCCAGCAGTTCCCGGGCGTGGGAGCAGTACTTC. Its translation: CASSSRAWEQYF.

This clonotype turned up a few times. The chain is built from TRBV12-3 or TRBV12-4 and TRBJ2-7, with a weak D call TRBD1 (6 bases). The CDR3 length is 13 residues. V was pared by 8 bases and J by 2 bases, with 13 bases between. CDR3 protein: CASGLGATYEQYF. CDR3 bases: TGTGCCAGCGGGTTGGGGGCAACCTACGAGCAGTACTTC.

The rearrangement uses TRBV29-1 and TRBJ2-5; no clear D. The CDR3 is 10 amino acids. V dropped 7 bases and J dropped 5 bases, with 8 bases sitting between them. Germline values: CDR1 SQVTM, CDR2 ANQGSEA. The CDR3 nucleotides are TGCAGCGGGAGCCGGGAGACCCAGTACTTC. Translation gives CSGSRETQYF. The full variable domain, rest sourced from reference TRBV29-1 and TRBJ2-5, is SAVISQKPSRDICQRGTSLTIQCQVDSQVTMMFWYRQQPGQSLTLIATANQGSEATYESGFVIDKFPISRPNLTFSTLTVSNMSPEDSSIYLCSGSRETQYFGPGTRLLVL.